This T cell receptor beta chain was obtained from a study of molecular identifiers for immune sequencing clone quantification. Study in general: In replicates, RNA from 20,000 or 100,000 naive CD8 cells was divided five ways and four parts were sequenced. Notes on the study in general: Spiked Jurkat TCR RNA originating from one cell could reportedly be identified amid about a million naive cells. Clones above 20 RNA copies contained over 98% of effector molecules but under 1% of naive ones.

This clonotype showed up just a few times. The antigen remains undetermined. TCRdb independently ran MiXCR on the PCR reads; one entry per CDR3 protein. The table records about half a million distinct CDR3 sequences, about 26% of them present only once. The CDR3 runs 16 residues. Looked up from germline, CDR1 is LGHNA and CDR2 is YSLEER. V was clipped by 0 bases and J by 8 bases, with 14 bases between them. The TCR originated in a human donor in good health. Some libraries in this study had Jurkat cell RNA spiked in. Material for sequencing was naive CD8+ T cells from blood, with Jurkat cell RNA spiked in. The subset denotes: FACS-sorted CD8+CD4-CCR7+CD45RA+ naive T cells. The genes are TRBV4-3 and TRBJ1-6; D is uncertain. In nucleotides, the CDR3 is TGCGCCAGCAGCCAAGAACGGACCTTGCTTTATTCACCCCTCCACTTT. The encoded protein is CASSQERTLLYSPLHF.